The T cell receptor beta chain described here comes from a study of cytomegalovirus exposure and HLA in healthy donors (TCRdb year 2017). Study-level background: According to an earlier analysis of several hundred of the donors, 150 million to 200 million T cells yielded 95 million to 140 million unique TCR beta sequences and approximately 300 Gb of sequence data. Roughly 290 gigabases of sequencing data and 70 million to 100 million unique TCR sequences made up an early release that covered approximately 620 HLA-typed donors. Of the roughly 430 genotyped donors, around 81% fell in the genetic ancestry cluster associated with self-reported Caucasian donors. The aim of the study was to test whether cataloging public T cell receptors could identify signatures of past pathogen exposure. The study profiled the T cell repertoires of around 700 subjects by immunosequencing and related them to cytomegalovirus serostatus. Besides the first cohort of hundreds of subjects, a separate validation cohort made up of some 110 different subjects was used. To predict cytomegalovirus infection status, the study brought together high-throughput TCR immunosequencing, statistical association of individual TCRs with disease status, and machine learning. To study patterns of TCR occurrence, a later analysis re-analyzed previously published TCR beta repertoires from 666 donors and added high-resolution HLA genotyping. The later analysis used no new phenotypic data to find candidate immune exposures, relying instead on TCR beta sequences and their occurrence across donors. An earlier analysis of 587 of the donors applied high-throughput TCR beta sequencing to assess whether each TCR beta V gene segment acted as functional or pseudogenic. Donor age, sex, ethnicity and CMV serostatus were compiled together with the repertoire data. A later genetic analysis took genome-wide SNP genotypes for about 65% of the 666 donors and used that subset as a discovery cohort. All discovery cohort repertoires had been generated on a single sequencing platform. HLA typing included class I and class II loci at four-digit resolution. The number of donors typed differed by locus, with roughly 629-640 for A, B, C, DRB1 and DQB1, roughly 520 for DQA1, 606 for DPA1, and some 440 for DPB1. Four to six DR-DQ haplotypes were handled as single units for association and clustering because linkage in the cohort was strong. Among around 400 genotyped donors of the cohort, an average of around 250,000 unique TCR beta nucleotide sequences was sequenced per donor, of which about 18% were non-productive. General findings and caveats noted by the study authors: The earlier analysis of a few hundred of the donors excluded some 15 rarely observed V segments, including chromosome 9 orphons, because counts were too low. Compared with equally common non-associated chains, HLA-associated TCR beta chains in a later analysis were more clonally expanded and had lower generation probabilities. Sequencing depth was assumed to be roughly uniform across donors in the presence/absence analyses, though that assumption may not hold. Because the 87-base-pair reads could not distinguish some IMGT-functional V segments, including TRBV6-2 and TRBV6-3, those segments were excluded. The authors suggested that the approach could potentially be extended to other disease states and immunological phenotypes. Strong co-occurrence of HLA alleles, especially DR and DQ, made assigning TCR associations to individual alleles difficult. Immune exposure information for the cohort was limited to CMV serostatus. The classifier was reported to diagnose cytomegalovirus status with high specificity and sensitivity in both the original cohort and the validation cohort. The study gave a list of under 200 TCR beta chains associated with cytomegalovirus. Because some donors lacked HLA typing at each locus, the association tests relied only on the typed subset. A later analysis found that most CMV-associated TCR beta chains appeared HLA-restricted, with HLA associations seemingly driven largely by CMV exposure. Several of the top co-occurrence clusters appeared to be linked to parvovirus B19, influenza, CMV and Epstein-Barr virus, according to a later analysis. Correlated functional status among segregating V segments might be attributable to linkage disequilibrium, but an unknown experimental factor could not be ruled out. An earlier analysis of 587 of the donors showed that most TCR beta V segments appeared in productive rearrangements either about 87% or about 30% of the time, which broadly matched IMGT annotations. Across donors, most TCR sequences were observed very rarely, whereas some public TCRs were present in many individuals. A cluster of highly shared sequence variants was judged likely to represent a technical artifact of the sequencing pipeline. A later genetic analysis associated a missense DCLRE1C variant with V-gene and J-gene trimming of TCR beta chains, and an independent cohort replicated the association. This cohort had only TCR beta chains sequenced, and the lack of alpha or paired-chain data limited which features could be detected. In vitro tests confirmed that three of the cytomegalovirus-associated TCR beta chains recognize cytomegalovirus antigens. In a later analysis, TCR association rates were found to vary across HLA loci, with the most associated TCRs seen for DRB1 alleles and the fewest for HLA-C alleles. A further reported finding was that TCR beta sequences accurately predicted the HLA-A and HLA-B alleles for most subjects in the first cohort. According to a later genetic analysis, donors in an Asian-associated ancestry cluster had fewer N-insertions in productive TCRs than the approximately 670-donor mean. Specific HLA alleles were associated with about 17,000 TCR beta sequences at a false discovery rate of 0.05 in a later analysis.

V is cut by 3 bases and J by 4 bases, and the space between the germline ends is 12 bases. The cysteine opens and the phenylalanine closes a CDR3 of 15 amino acids. CDR3 DNA only is kept here, 45 bases in frame from base 1. CDR1 and CDR2, looked up from the germline V gene, are MDHEN and SYDVKM. In total, approximately 610 healthy bone marrow donors made up the cohort. At the time of sampling, all cohort members were nominally healthy, though unrecorded immune exposures were likely present. The donor tested CMV seropositive and was one of the 289 seropositive cohort members. A peripheral blood sample was collected from each donor, and TCR beta sequencing was performed on peripheral blood mononuclear cells. Genomic DNA was extracted from the blood cell samples with the Qiagen DNeasy Blood Extraction Kit. The library was prepared using the immunoSEQ multiplex PCR assay. The multiplex PCR relied on a mix of 60 forward primers for TCR Vbeta segments and 13 reverse primers for TCR Jbeta segments. A multiplex PCR assay on genomic DNA amplified the CDR3 region of rearranged TCR beta genes. The Illumina HiSeq System was used to sequence the amplified TCR beta libraries as 87-base-pair reads. The paper's processing steps were these. In a later analysis, roughly 80 million unique TCR beta chains were counted across the approximately 620 repertoires, and some 10 million of these chains were shared by at least two donors. Raw reads were error-corrected and collapsed into unique sequences by a nearest-neighbor algorithm in which closely related sequences were merged to remove PCR and sequencing errors. To assign V, D and J gene segments, CDR3 sequences were aligned to IMGT reference sequences. For a sequence to be retained, a match of at least six nucleotides was required to both a V gene segment and a J gene segment. A rearrangement was called productive if the CDR3 had no stop codons and remained in frame with V and J, and every other rearrangement was called non-productive. Following IMGT convention, CDR3 was defined as the stretch from the second conserved V-encoded cysteine to the conserved J-encoded phenylalanine. In an earlier analysis of 587 of the donors, sequences lacking an unambiguous match to a single V gene segment were excluded. An earlier analysis of several hundred of the donors called V segments functional above 56.7% productive rearrangements and segregating when the between-donor standard deviation exceeded 5%. A statistical classification framework was built for diagnosing cytomegalovirus status from the catalog of TCR beta chain sequences. V and J gene assignment, in a later analysis, came from comparing TCR nucleotide sequences with IMGT/GENE-DB human TR gene sequences. A later analysis assigned CDR3 sequences and most-parsimonious VDJ recombination scenarios with the TCRdist pipeline. In a later analysis, each TCR beta chain was defined by its CDR3 amino acid sequence together with its V-gene family, and reads without a unique V-gene family were excluded. A later analysis removed several hundred highly shared, low-generation-probability nucleotide sequences to deal with suspected cross-contamination and a sequencing artifact. For each public chain, a later analysis derived a clonal expansion index from normalized ranks of inferred template counts within each repertoire. Generation probabilities in a later analysis came from a VDJ recombination model fitted to out-of-frame rearrangements, and those results were checked against IGoR. In a later analysis, hypergeometric tests were used to score TCR-TCR, TCR-HLA and TCR-CMV co-occurrence, with a repertoire-size bias correction applied to TCR pairs. A later analysis estimated false discovery rates by permuting HLA or CMV assignments 20 times. In a later analysis, co-occurring TCRs were grouped with DBSCAN, and TCRdist sequence similarity was added when clustering was performed within HLA-allele-positive subsets. Co-occurrence clustering excluded repertoires with fewer than 30,000 or more than 120,000 public chains, plus five with anomalous nucleotide sharing. Entries here come from immuneACCESS through TCRdb and include only in-frame sequences with V and J called. Some clones fail to appear in such tables; in the studies checked, an unresolved V gene covers under half of the shortfall, and the cause of the remainder is unknown. The V and J calls and clone size are taken from that table; D and trimming were inferred from the DNA. This sample is represented by 98,000 or so clones; around 80% of them were singletons. The ten largest make up over 15% of the sample.

A remark on this clone: Its target antigen remains unknown. Base quality data are lacking; no much larger clone is found one base away.

The sample comprised PBMCs. This clonotype was obtained from a man aged 60 to 69 in good health and CMV-seropositive. The chain employs TRBV28 and TRBJ2-2; the D gene is unclear. CDR3 loop: CASSFLSSITGELFF. The DNA reads as follows: TGTGCCAGCAGTTTTCTCAGTTCGATCACCGGGGAGCTGTTTTTT.